These 9 T cell receptor beta chains were all obtained from the same sample, sequenced in a study of graft-versus-host responses after intestinal transplantation. No antigen has been assigned to these receptors. Clones were read by immunoSEQ multiplex PCR, and TCRdb kept only the in-frame ones, dropping some. This table holds fewer than 65,000 clones, roughly 90% found once. The input for sequencing was unstimulated CD4+ T cells sorted from spleen or lymph node cells, taken before transplant. These receptors all stem from a human donor who was the organ donor for an intestinal transplant.

J is TRBJ1-1 and V is TRBV18; maybe TRBD1 (5 bases). The V end was cut by 4 bases, the J end by 1 base, with 10 bases between. Germline V CDR1 and CDR2: KGHSH, LQKENI. This CDR3 is built from 14 residues. The CDR3 nucleotides are TGTGCCAGCTCACTACCACAGGCGAACACTGAAGCTTTCTTT. Its protein product is CASSLPQANTEAFF.

The chain joins TRBV28 to TRBJ1-2, with D perhaps matching TRBD1 (5 bases). The ends were cut back, 6 bases at V and 5 bases at J, with 19 bases in the middle. Germline V gene sequence: CDR1 MDHEN, CDR2 SYDVKM. This CDR3 contains 15 residues. In DNA, the CDR3 is TGTGCCAGCAGCCTCCCGCGGGGGACGGGGTATGGCTACACCTTC. It codes for CASSLPRGTGYGYTF.

The chain uses TRBV7-2 and TRBJ2-3; a weak D match, TRBD1 (6 bases). V lost 9 bases to trimming and J lost 4 bases, with 17 bases between them. Germline CDR1 is SGHTA and CDR2 is FQGNSA. CDR3 size: 14 residues. DNA of the CDR3: TGTGCCAGTACCTACAACAGGGTGCCAGATACGCAGTATTTT. Its translation is CASTYNRVPDTQYF.

The chain has TRBV30 and TRBJ2-1; D is unclear. The CDR3 extends over 11 amino acids. The ends were cut back, 2 bases at V and 9 bases at J, with 8 bases in the middle. The V gene's germline CDR1 is GTSNPN and CDR2 SVGIG (reference sequence). The DNA of the CDR3 is TGTGCCTGGAGTCAAGCTGGTGAGCAGTTCTTC. Translating it yields CAWSQAGEQFF.

The J gene is TRBJ1-2, the V gene TRBV7-2; 7 bases agree with TRBD1. The germline V gene encodes CDR1 SGHTA and CDR2 FQGNSA. The J segment lost 4 bases and the V segment lost 5 bases, leaving 13 bases of the junction unmatched. CDR3 size: 16 residues. The CDR3 sequence: CASSPYPDRVGYGYTF. For the CDR3, the DNA is TGTGCCAGCAGCCCATACCCCGACAGGGTCGGCTATGGCTACACCTTC.

The chain joins TRBV6-1 to TRBJ1-5; 10 bases agree with TRBD1. Per the germline V gene, CDR1 is MNHNS and CDR2 is SASEGT. This CDR3 region has 15 residues. Trimming cost V 8 bases and J 6 bases; bases outside gene matches: 10. For the CDR3, the DNA is TGTGCCAGCCGACGGGGACAGGGGTCAGGTCAGCCCCAGCATTTT. Its translation: CASRRGQGSGQPQHF.

V and J are TRBV28 and TRBJ1-3, with TRBD1 identical over 7 bases. Germline loops: CDR1 MDHEN, CDR2 SYDVKM. The CDR3 runs 16 residues. With V trimmed by 6 bases and J by 3 bases, 11 bases remained unmatched. Here the CDR3 reads CASSPHRQGYGNTIYF. The CDR3 coding sequence is TGTGCCAGCAGCCCCCACAGACAGGGCTATGGAAACACCATATATTTT.

As regards this clone: This sample also contains other DNA sequences that code for the same CDR3. The gene calls are TRBV6-1 and TRBJ2-7; 8 bases align to TRBD1. There are 12 residues in the CDR3. V shed 7 bases, J shed 4 bases, and the junction held 3 bases outside the gene matches. Germline V gives CDR1 MNHNS, CDR2 SASEGT. The CDR3 nucleotides are TGTGCCAGCAAGGGACAGGTTTACGAGCAGTACTTC. This encodes CASKGQVYEQYF.

This clone was recorded once. The rearrangement uses TRBV2 and TRBJ2-1, with TRBD2 identical over 13 bases. Looked up from germline, CDR1 is SNHLY and CDR2 is FYNNEI. This CDR3 comprises 15 residues. The V gene end was trimmed by 3 bases and the J gene end by 7 bases; junction bases not matched to a gene: 3. DNA of the CDR3: TGTGCCAGCAGTGACAGGACTAGCGGGAGTAATGAGCAGTTCTTC. Translation gives CASSDRTSGSNEQFF.